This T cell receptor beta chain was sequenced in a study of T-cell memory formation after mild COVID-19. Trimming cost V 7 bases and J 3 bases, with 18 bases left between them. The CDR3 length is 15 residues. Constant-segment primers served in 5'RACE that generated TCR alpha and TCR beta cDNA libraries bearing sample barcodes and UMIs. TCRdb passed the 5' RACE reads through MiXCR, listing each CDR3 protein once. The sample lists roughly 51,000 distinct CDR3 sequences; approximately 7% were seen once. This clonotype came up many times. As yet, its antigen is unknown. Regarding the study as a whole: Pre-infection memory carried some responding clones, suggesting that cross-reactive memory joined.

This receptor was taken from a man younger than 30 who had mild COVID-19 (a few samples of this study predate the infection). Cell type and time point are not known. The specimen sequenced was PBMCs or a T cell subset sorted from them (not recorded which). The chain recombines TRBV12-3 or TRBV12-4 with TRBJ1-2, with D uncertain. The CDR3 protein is CASTYDLLRYYGYTF. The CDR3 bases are TGTGCCAGCACCTATGACCTTTTGCGGTACTATGGCTACACCTTC.